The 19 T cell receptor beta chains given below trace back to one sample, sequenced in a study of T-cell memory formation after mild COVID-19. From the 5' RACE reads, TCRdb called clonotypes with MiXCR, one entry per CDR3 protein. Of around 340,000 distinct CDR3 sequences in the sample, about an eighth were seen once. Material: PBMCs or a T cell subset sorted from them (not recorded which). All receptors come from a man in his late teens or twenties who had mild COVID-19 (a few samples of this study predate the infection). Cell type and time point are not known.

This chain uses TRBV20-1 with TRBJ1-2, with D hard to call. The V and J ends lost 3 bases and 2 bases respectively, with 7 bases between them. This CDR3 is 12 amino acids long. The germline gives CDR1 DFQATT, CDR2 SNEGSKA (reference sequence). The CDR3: CSASSVNYGYTF. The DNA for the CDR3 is TGCAGTGCTAGTTCAGTCAACTATGGCTACACCTTC.

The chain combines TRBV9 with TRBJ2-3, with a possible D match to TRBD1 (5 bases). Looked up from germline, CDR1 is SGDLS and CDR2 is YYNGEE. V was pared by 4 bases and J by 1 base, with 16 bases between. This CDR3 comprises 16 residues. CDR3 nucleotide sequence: TGTGCCAGCAGCTTCGGAAGGGGTTGGGGCACAGATACGCAGTATTTT. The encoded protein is CASSFGRGWGTDTQYF. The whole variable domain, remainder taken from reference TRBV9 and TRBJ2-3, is DSGVTQTPKHLITATGQRVTLRCSPRSGDLSVYWYQQSLDQGLQFLIQYYNGEERAKGNILERFSAQQFPDLHSELNLSSLELGDSALYFCASSFGRGWGTDTQYFGPGTRLTVL.

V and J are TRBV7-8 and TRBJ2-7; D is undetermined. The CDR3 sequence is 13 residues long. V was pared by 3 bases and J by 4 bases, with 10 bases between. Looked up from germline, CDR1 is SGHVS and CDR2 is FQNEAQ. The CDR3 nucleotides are TGTGCCAGCAGCTTCCCCCCCGGATACGAGCAGTACTTC. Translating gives CASSFPPGYEQYF.

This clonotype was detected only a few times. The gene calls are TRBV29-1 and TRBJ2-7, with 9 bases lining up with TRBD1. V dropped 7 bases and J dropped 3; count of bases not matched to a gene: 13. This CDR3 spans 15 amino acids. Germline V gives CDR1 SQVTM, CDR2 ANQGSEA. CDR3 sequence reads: CSAEDPGQGNYEQYF. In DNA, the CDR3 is TGCAGCGCCGAAGACCCGGGACAGGGAAACTACGAGCAGTACTTC.

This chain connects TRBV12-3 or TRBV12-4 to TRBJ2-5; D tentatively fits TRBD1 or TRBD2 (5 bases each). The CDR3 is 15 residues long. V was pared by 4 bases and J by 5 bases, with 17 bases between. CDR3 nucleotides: TGTGCCAGCAGTTCGGGAATCCGGGGCCGGGAGACCCAGTACTTC. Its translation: CASSSGIRGRETQYF.

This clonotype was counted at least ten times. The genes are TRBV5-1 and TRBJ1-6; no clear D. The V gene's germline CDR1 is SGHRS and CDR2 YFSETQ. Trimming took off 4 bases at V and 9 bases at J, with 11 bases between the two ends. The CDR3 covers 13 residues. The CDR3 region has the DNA TGCGCCAGCAGCCCCAAGGCGGTTTCACCCCTCCACTTT. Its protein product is CASSPKAVSPLHF.

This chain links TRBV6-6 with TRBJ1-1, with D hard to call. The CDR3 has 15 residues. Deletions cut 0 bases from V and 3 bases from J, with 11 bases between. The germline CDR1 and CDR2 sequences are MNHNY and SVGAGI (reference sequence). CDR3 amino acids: CASSYSLVGHTEAFF. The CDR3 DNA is TGTGCCAGCAGTTACTCGTTGGTAGGGCACACTGAAGCTTTCTTT.

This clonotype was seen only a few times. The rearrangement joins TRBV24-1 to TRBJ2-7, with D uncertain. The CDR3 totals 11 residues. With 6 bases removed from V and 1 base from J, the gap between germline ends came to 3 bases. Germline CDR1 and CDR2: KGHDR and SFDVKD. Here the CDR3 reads CATSQSYEQYF. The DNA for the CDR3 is TGTGCCACCAGTCAATCCTACGAGCAGTACTTC.

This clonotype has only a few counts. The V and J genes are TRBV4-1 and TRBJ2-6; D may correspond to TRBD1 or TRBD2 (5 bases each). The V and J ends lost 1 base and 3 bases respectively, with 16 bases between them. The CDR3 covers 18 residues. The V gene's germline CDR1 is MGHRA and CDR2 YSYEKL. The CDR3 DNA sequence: TGCGCCAGCAGCCAAGCTGGGCAGGGAGAGGTTGGGGCCAACGTCCTGACTTTC. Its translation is CASSQAGQGEVGANVLTF.

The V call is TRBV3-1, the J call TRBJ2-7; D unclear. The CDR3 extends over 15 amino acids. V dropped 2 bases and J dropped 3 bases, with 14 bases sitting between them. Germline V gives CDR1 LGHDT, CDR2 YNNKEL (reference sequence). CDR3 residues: CASSQWAWGNYEQYF. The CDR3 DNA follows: TGTGCCAGCAGCCAATGGGCTTGGGGAAACTACGAGCAGTACTTC.

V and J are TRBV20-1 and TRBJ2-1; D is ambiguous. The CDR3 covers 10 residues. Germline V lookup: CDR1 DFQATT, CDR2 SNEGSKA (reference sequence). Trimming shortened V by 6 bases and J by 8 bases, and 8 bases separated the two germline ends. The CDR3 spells CSAPMYEQFF. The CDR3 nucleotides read TGCAGTGCCCCAATGTATGAGCAGTTCTTC.

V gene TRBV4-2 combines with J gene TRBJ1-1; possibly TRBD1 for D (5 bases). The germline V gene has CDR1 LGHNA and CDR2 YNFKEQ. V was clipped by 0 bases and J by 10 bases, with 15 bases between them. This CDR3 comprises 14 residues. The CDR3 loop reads CASSQDRQRVIAFF. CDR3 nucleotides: TGTGCCAGCAGCCAAGATCGACAGCGGGTGATAGCTTTCTTT.

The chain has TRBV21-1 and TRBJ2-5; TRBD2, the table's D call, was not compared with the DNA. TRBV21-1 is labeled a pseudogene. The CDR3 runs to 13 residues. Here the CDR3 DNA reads TGTGCCAGCATCGAGGGGGAGGGCGGGACCCAGTACTTC. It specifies CASIEGEGGTQYF.

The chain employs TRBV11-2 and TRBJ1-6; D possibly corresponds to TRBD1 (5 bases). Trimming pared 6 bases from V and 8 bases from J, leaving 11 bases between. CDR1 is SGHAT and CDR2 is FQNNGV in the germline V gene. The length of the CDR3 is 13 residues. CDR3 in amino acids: CASSTGTDSPLHF. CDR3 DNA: TGTGCCAGCAGTACCGGGACGGATTCACCCCTCCACTTT.

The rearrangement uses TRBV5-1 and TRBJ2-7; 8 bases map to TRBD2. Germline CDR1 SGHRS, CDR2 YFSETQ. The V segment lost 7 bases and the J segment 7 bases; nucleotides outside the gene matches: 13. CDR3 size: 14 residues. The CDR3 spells CASQQLFGGEEQYF. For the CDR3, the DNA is TGCGCCAGCCAGCAGCTTTTCGGGGGGGAAGAGCAGTACTTC.

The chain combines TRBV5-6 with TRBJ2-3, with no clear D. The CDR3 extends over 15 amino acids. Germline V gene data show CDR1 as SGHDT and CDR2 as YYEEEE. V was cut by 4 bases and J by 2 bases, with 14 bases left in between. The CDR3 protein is CASSRGRTVTDTQYF. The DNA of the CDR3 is TGTGCCAGCAGCCGCGGACGGACCGTCACAGATACGCAGTATTTT. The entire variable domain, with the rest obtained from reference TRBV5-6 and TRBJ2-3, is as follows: DAGVTQSPTHLIKTRGQQVTLRCSPKSGHDTVSWYQQALGQGPQFIFQYYEEEERQRGNFPDRFSGHQFPNYSSELNVNALLLGDSALYLCASSRGRTVTDTQYFGPGTRLTVL.

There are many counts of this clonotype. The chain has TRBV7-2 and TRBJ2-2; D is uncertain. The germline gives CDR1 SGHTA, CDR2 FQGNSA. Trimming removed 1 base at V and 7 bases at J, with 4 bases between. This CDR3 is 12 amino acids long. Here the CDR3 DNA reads TGTGCCAGCAGCTTAGTTGGCGGGGAGCTGTTTTTT. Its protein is CASSLVGGELFF. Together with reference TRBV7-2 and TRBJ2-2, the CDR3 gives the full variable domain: GAGVSQSPSNKVTEKGKDVELRCDPISGHTALYWYRQSLGQGLEFLIYFQGNSAPDKSGLPSDRFSAERTGGSVSTLTIQRTQQEDSAVYLCASSLVGGELFFGEGSRLTVL.

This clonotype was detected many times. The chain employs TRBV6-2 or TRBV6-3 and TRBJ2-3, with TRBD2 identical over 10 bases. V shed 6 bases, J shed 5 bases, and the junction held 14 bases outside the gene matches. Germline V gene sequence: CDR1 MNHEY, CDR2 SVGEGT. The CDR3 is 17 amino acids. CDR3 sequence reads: CASSQRGSGGPLDTQYF. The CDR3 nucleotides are TGTGCCAGCAGCCAGCGAGGTAGCGGGGGGCCGTTAGATACGCAGTATTTT.

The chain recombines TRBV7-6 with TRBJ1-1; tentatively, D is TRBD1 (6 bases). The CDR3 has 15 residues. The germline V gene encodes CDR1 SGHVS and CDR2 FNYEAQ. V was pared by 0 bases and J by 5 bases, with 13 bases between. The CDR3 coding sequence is TGTGCCAGCAGCTTAGCGCCAGGGGTGGATACTGAAGCTTTCTTT. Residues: CASSLAPGVDTEAFF. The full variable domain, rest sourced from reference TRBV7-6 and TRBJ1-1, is GAGVSQSPRYKVTKRGQDVALRCDPISGHVSLYWYRQALGQGPEFLTYFNYEAQQDKSGLPNDRFSAERPEGSISTLTIQRTEQRDSAMYRCASSLAPGVDTEAFFGQGTRLTVV.